This T cell receptor (beta chain) derives from a study of T cell responses to AZD1222 COVID-19 vaccine. Notes on the study in general: Possibly, clonal diversity was underestimated; donors were largely white British and included more females. CD4 TCRs covered the whole spike, strongest at regions 160-218 and 743-854.

Using immunoSEQ multiplex PCR, the repertoire was profiled, and TCRdb retains in-frame clones only, with some absent. The table has about 150,000 clones, approximately 85% seen once; the top ten hold around 8.3%. Details on this clone: Its specificity is not known.

The clonotype comes from an adult who received the MenACWY meningococcal vaccine as a control. Source: peripheral blood, taken 28 days after the second dose of the MenACWY control vaccine.

CDR3 protein: CASSLARDWLGLSTEAFF. The CDR3, as DNA: TGTGCCAGCAGCTTGGCCCGGGACTGGCTAGGTCTATCCACTGAAGCTTTCTTT. The V call is TRBV5-6, the J call TRBJ1-1; maybe TRBD1 (5 bases). The CDR3 runs to 18 residues. The germline V gene has CDR1 SGHDT and CDR2 YYEEEE. V gave up 0 bases and J gave up 4 bases, with 22 bases separating them.